The 10 T cell receptor beta chains in this list originate from one sample, sequenced in a study of OX40 agonist ivuxolimab in advanced cancers. TCRdb's table, derived via immunoSEQ multiplex PCR, lists solely in-frame clones and lacks some. This table has more than 6,500 clones, 65% to 80% appearing once. The sequencing used CD4+ or CD8+ T cells sorted from blood, collected in a trial of the OX40 agonist ivuxolimab. These receptors originate from an adult with an advanced solid tumor such as melanoma, head and neck, liver or kidney cancer.

The chain links TRBV6-6 to TRBJ2-3; D possibly corresponds to TRBD2 (6 bases). Germline CDR1 MNHNY, CDR2 SVGAGI (reference sequence). The V end was cut by 3 bases, the J end by 4 bases, with 14 bases between. The CDR3 is 15 residues long. In nucleotides, the CDR3 is TGTGCCAGCAGTTATAGCGTGCCGGGGGCAGATACGCAGTATTTT. It codes for CASSYSVPGADTQYF.

The rearrangement links TRBV7-3 to TRBJ2-1, with a possible D match to TRBD1 (5 bases). The CDR3 is 13 residues long. CDR1 is SGHTA, CDR2 FQGTGA, per germline. Trimming cost V 5 bases and J 10 bases, with 15 bases left between them. The DNA of the CDR3 is TGTGCCAGCAGCCCCCAGACAGTAAACGAGCAGTTCTTC. Translating gives CASSPQTVNEQFF. The full variable domain, rest sourced from reference TRBV7-3 and TRBJ2-1, is GAGVSQTPSNKVTEKGKYVELRCDPISGHTALYWYRQSLGQGPEFLIYFQGTGAADDSGLPNDRFFAVRPEGSVSTLKIQRTERGDSAVYLCASSPQTVNEQFFGPGTRLTVL.

The V call is TRBV5-6, the J call TRBJ2-7; TRBD2 matches 10 bases. With 3 bases clipped from V and 3 bases from J, the junction kept 6 bases outside the gene matches. Looked up from germline, CDR1 is SGHDT and CDR2 is YYEEEE. The CDR3 extends over 15 amino acids. The CDR3 loop is CASSSPLAGGYEQYF. CDR3 DNA: TGTGCCAGCAGCTCACCCTTAGCGGGGGGCTACGAGCAGTACTTC.

The rearrangement joins TRBV6-5 to TRBJ2-1, with 7 bases that match TRBD2. The CDR3 covers 16 residues. Trimming at V came to 0 bases and at J to 7 bases, leaving 9 bases not matched to a gene. Germline loops: CDR1 MNHEY, CDR2 SVGAGI. CDR3 sequence: CASSYSVASGNNEQFF. The CDR3 DNA follows: TGTGCCAGCAGTTACTCGGTGGCTAGCGGAAATAATGAGCAGTTCTTC.

This clone was observed a handful of times. V gene TRBV4-2 combines with J gene TRBJ2-7; D assignment may be TRBD1 or TRBD2 (5 bases each). Germline CDR1 LGHNA, CDR2 YNFKEQ. The ends were cut back, 3 bases at V and 5 bases at J, with 11 bases in the middle. The CDR3 is made up of 13 amino acids. DNA of the CDR3: TGTGCCAGCAGCCAGGGTCTGGGGGACGAGCAGTACTTC. Residues: CASSQGLGDEQYF.

This clone was picked up a small number of times. The rearrangement joins TRBV7-9 to TRBJ2-5; 8 bases map to TRBD1. Germline trimming cut 7 bases from V and 2 bases from J; bases unmatched to any gene: 6. The CDR3 is made up of 14 amino acids. Looked up from germline, CDR1 is SEHNR and CDR2 is FQNEAQ (reference sequence). This CDR3 is CASTDRGFQETQYF. CDR3 bases: TGTGCCAGCACAGACAGGGGCTTTCAAGAGACCCAGTACTTC.

This chain links TRBV6-1 with TRBJ2-5; D may be TRBD2 (7 bases). Trimming took off 2 bases at V and 9 bases at J, with 22 bases between the two ends. The CDR3 consists of 16 residues. Germline V gives CDR1 MNHNS, CDR2 SASEGT. The CDR3 DNA reads TGTGCCAGCAGTGAAAAAGGCGGACAGCTGGGGGGGGCCCAGTACTTC. Amino acids: CASSEKGGQLGGAQYF.

This clone was counted at least ten times. For the CDR3, the DNA is TGCAGCGTTGTTGACGAAAAAGTCGATGGCTACACCTTC. This gives the protein CSVVDEKVDGYTF. The gene calls are TRBV29-1 and TRBJ1-2, with no clear D. Trimming removed 4 bases from V and 6 bases from J, with 15 bases in between. Germline lookup yields CDR1 SQVTM and CDR2 ANQGSEA. CDR3 length: 13 residues.

The chain couples TRBV19 to TRBJ1-2; D is unresolved. This CDR3 contains 14 residues. Trimming cost V 7 bases and J 5 bases, with 17 bases left between them. Germline V gene data show CDR1 as LNHDA and CDR2 as SQIVND (reference sequence). This CDR3 is CASIGPRGGYGYTF. In DNA form, the CDR3 reads TGTGCCAGTATAGGGCCTCGGGGAGGGTATGGCTACACCTTC. The full variable domain, its missing parts supplied by reference TRBV19 and TRBJ1-2, is DGGITQSPKYLFRKEGQNVTLSCEQNLNHDAMYWYRQDPGQGLRLIYYSQIVNDFQKGDIAEGYSVSREKKESFPLTVTSAQKNPTAFYLCASIGPRGGYGYTFGSGTRLTVV.

This chain joins TRBV6-6 and TRBJ1-2; 9 positions agree with TRBD1. Per the germline V gene, CDR1 is MNHNY and CDR2 is SVGAGI (reference sequence). The CDR3 totals 16 residues. V shed 2 bases and J 7 bases; nucleotides not matched to a gene: 11. The CDR3 here is CASSYVRTGVSSGYTF. The CDR3, as DNA: TGTGCCAGCAGTTACGTGAGGACAGGGGTCTCCTCTGGCTACACCTTC.